The next 25 T cell receptor beta chains were all read from a single sample in a study of CD8+CD57+ T cells in acquired aplastic anemia. TCR beta VDJ combinations and CDR3 sequences were profiled from genomic DNA. TCRdb re-called the reads with MiXCR, one entry per CDR3 protein. Among approximately 130,000 distinct CDR3 sequences listed, less than 45% were seen once. Sequencing was performed on sorted CD4+, CD8+, or CD8+CD57+ T cells (not recorded which) from PBMCs. The receptor set was obtained from a human donor in good health, serving as a control.

The rearrangement uses TRBV18 and TRBJ1-1; D possibly corresponds to TRBD1 (6 bases). V was trimmed by 5 bases and J by 1 base, leaving 8 bases between them. Germline V gives CDR1 KGHSH, CDR2 LQKENI. The CDR3 sequence is 13 residues long. The CDR3 coding sequence is TGTGCCAGCTCATCGACAGGGAACACTGAAGCTTTCTTT. Amino acid sequence: CASSSTGNTEAFF.

The V and J genes are TRBV10-3 and TRBJ2-2; possible D gene TRBD2, 6 bases. The germline V gene encodes CDR1 ENHRY and CDR2 SYGVKD. Trimming pared 6 bases from V and 1 base from J, leaving 12 bases between. The CDR3 runs 15 residues. Here the CDR3 reads CAIRAGRQNTGELFF. The CDR3 DNA follows: TGTGCCATCAGGGCGGGGAGACAGAACACCGGGGAGCTGTTTTTT.

The CDR3 is CASSSLRGYTF. In nucleotides, the CDR3 is TGTGCCAGCAGTTCCCTCCGTGGCTACACCTTC. V and J are TRBV12-3 or TRBV12-4 and TRBJ1-2; no reliable D call. V gave up 4 bases and J gave up 7 bases, with 7 bases separating them. This CDR3 comprises 11 residues.

This clonotype was detected many times. V gene TRBV3-1 combines with J gene TRBJ2-5; D gene ambiguous. Trimming removed 2 bases at V and 5 bases at J, with 12 bases between. In germline, CDR1 is LGHDT, CDR2 YNNKEL (reference sequence). This CDR3 contains 14 residues. Here the CDR3 reads CASSQPTAGETQYF. CDR3 DNA: TGTGCCAGCAGCCAACCCACAGCTGGGGAGACCCAGTACTTC.

This clonotype appeared once. One end of the junction is discordant with germline, which a read error may explain. This sequence joins TRBV12-3 or TRBV12-4 and TRBJ1-2, with TRBD1 identical over 10 bases. The CDR3 loop spans 14 amino acids. The CDR3: CACSLDRGWDGYTF. CDR3 nucleotides: TGTGCCTGCAGCCTGGACAGGGGGTGGGATGGCTACACCTTC.

As regards this clonotype: Lacking the conserved final phenylalanine or tryptophan, this CDR3 likely reflects a read error. This chain uses TRBV15 with TRBJ1-1; 7 bases line up with TRBD1. CDR3 length: 15 residues. Germline-derived CDR1 and CDR2 are LNHNV and YYDKDF (reference sequence). The CDR3 region is CATSREKTGDTEAFL. The CDR3 bases are TGTGCCACCAGCAGAGAAAAAACAGGGGACACCGAAGCTTTCCTT.

This clonotype was seen once. The chain employs TRBV29-1 and TRBJ2-3; D is unclear. The CDR3 has 13 amino acids. Trimming pared 6 bases from V and 3 bases from J, leaving 13 bases between. Germline CDR1 is SQVTM and CDR2 is ANQGSEA. The CDR3 spells CSVVTVGTDTQYF. The CDR3 nucleotides read TGCAGCGTCGTAACCGTCGGGACAGATACGCAGTATTTT.

This clonotype was seen ten or more times. The chain links TRBV20-1 to TRBJ1-2, with D uncertain. V shed 1 base and J shed 2 bases, with 11 bases lying between them. This CDR3 is 14 amino acids long. Germline lookup yields CDR1 DFQATT and CDR2 SNEGSKA (reference sequence). CDR3 protein: CSARATDYNYGYTF. The CDR3 DNA sequence: TGCAGTGCTAGAGCAACAGACTACAACTATGGCTACACCTTC.

At least ten counts were recorded for this clonotype. At one end the junction does not follow the germline gene, possibly because of a read error. J is TRBJ1-6 and V is TRBV10-3, with D maybe TRBD1 (6 bases). There are 15 residues in the CDR3. Germline V gene data show CDR1 as ENHRY and CDR2 as SYGVKD. As DNA, the CDR3 is TGTGCCAGCAGTGAGGGGGAAGAATATAATTCACCCCTCCACTTT. Encoded protein: CASSEGEEYNSPLHF.

V usage is TRBV19 and J usage is TRBJ1-4, with 7 nucleotides matching TRBD1. Germline V lookup: CDR1 LNHDA, CDR2 SQIVND (reference sequence). The CDR3 covers 15 residues. V lost 2 bases, J lost 8 bases, and 8 bases stayed unmatched. The CDR3 bases are TGTGCCAGTAGTATATCAGGGGGGGACGGCGAAAAACTGTTTTTT. Translated, it gives CASSISGGDGEKLFF.

The table lists this clonotype with many counts. The junction shows a germline mismatch at one end, possibly a read error. This rearrangement joins TRBV30 to TRBJ2-3; TRBD2 agrees at 7 bases. The CDR3 runs 13 residues. The germline gives CDR1 GTSNPN, CDR2 SVGIG (reference sequence). The CDR3 is CAGRTRGADTQYF. Here the CDR3 DNA reads TGTGCCGGGAGGACTCGGGGGGCAGATACGCAGTATTTT. Full variable domain (rest looked up from reference TRBV30 and TRBJ2-3): SQTIHQWPATLVQPVGSPLSLECTVEGTSNPNLYWYRQAAGRGLQLLFYSVGIGQISSEVPQNLSASRPQDRQFILSSKKLLLSDSGFYLCAGRTRGADTQYFGPGTRLTVL.

Of note for this clonotype: This could be a read error, since a much larger clone is one nucleotide away. DNA for the CDR3: TGTGCCGGCAGTTTAGGGCAGCAAAATCAGCCCCAGCATTTT. Its protein product is CAGSLGQQNQPQHF. The J gene is TRBJ1-5, the V gene TRBV12-3 or TRBV12-4; D call uncertain. The CDR3 has 14 amino acids.

Details on this clonotype: A read error may be the cause here, since a much bigger clone is one base away. The chain carries TRBV4-2 and TRBJ1-4; 7 nucleotides agree with TRBD1. CDR1 and CDR2 (germline): LGHNA, YNFKEQ. The CDR3 length is 14 residues. The junction had 5 bases not matched to a gene; V was cut back by 3 bases and J by 7 bases. CDR3 nucleotides: TGTGCCAGCAGCCAGGCAGGGGGTGCTGAAAAACTGTTTTTT. Its protein product is CASSQAGGAEKLFF.

This clonotype was picked up a small number of times. This chain links TRBV2 with TRBJ2-6, with a weak D call TRBD1 (6 bases). V lost 6 bases and J lost 3, with 12 bases in between. Germline loops: CDR1 SNHLY, CDR2 FYNNEI. The CDR3 is 15 residues long. The CDR3, as DNA: TGTGCCAGCAGCGAGCGAGGGGGTGGGGCCAACGTCCTGACTTTC. Amino acid sequence: CASSERGGGANVLTF.

The V and J genes are TRBV20-1 and TRBJ2-3; no clear D gene. Germline-derived CDR1 and CDR2 are DFQATT and SNEGSKA (reference sequence). CDR3 length: 14 amino acids. Trimming removed 3 bases from V and 0 bases from J, with 10 bases in between. The CDR3 is CSASFSTSTDTQYF. The CDR3 DNA reads as TGCAGTGCTAGCTTCTCGACTAGCACAGATACGCAGTATTTT.

The chain combines TRBV7-9 with TRBJ2-3, with D unclear. The V gene's germline CDR1 is SEHNR and CDR2 FQNEAQ (reference sequence). The CDR3 contains 11 residues. V shed 5 bases and J shed 5 bases, with 5 bases lying between them. The CDR3 sequence: CASSRQDTQYF. CDR3 DNA sequence: TGTGCCAGCAGCCGCCAAGATACGCAGTATTTT.

As concerns this clonotype: This may be a read error: a much more frequent sequence differs by one nucleotide. Because it lacks the conserved phenylalanine or tryptophan at the end, this CDR3 is likely a read error. V and J are TRBV9 and TRBJ1-1; perhaps TRBD1 as D (5 bases). Germline CDR1 reads SGDLS; CDR2 reads YYNGEE. This CDR3 has 15 residues. Trimming took 3 bases from V and 5 from J, leaving 17 bases between them. The CDR3 DNA reads TGTGCCAGCAGCGCAGCCCCCGGGACGGAAACTGAAGCTTTCCTT. It translates to CASSAAPGTETEAFL.

The gene calls are TRBV25-1 and TRBJ1-2; no reliable D call. This CDR3 spans 13 amino acids. V was clipped by 2 bases and J by 0 bases, with 4 bases between them. Germline V gives CDR1 MGHDK, CDR2 SYGVNS. This CDR3 is CASSEHPNYGYTF. In DNA, the CDR3 is TGTGCCAGCAGTGAACACCCTAACTATGGCTACACCTTC.

There are many counts of this clonotype. The V and J genes are TRBV9 and TRBJ2-3; D is unresolved. The CDR3 spans 15 residues. Looked up from germline, CDR1 is SGDLS and CDR2 is YYNGEE. V was pared by 0 bases and J by 2 bases, with 10 bases between. The CDR3 DNA is TGTGCCAGCAGCGTAGGTGGTTCTTACACAGATACGCAGTATTTT. As protein: CASSVGGSYTDTQYF.

The rearrangement joins TRBV7-8 to TRBJ1-5, with D unclear. In germline, CDR1 is SGHVS, CDR2 FQNEAQ. The V end was cut by 6 bases, the J end by 0 bases, with 9 bases between. The CDR3 extends over 14 amino acids. CDR3 nucleotide sequence: TGTGCCAGCAGTGGGGTTGGTAGCAATCAGCCCCAGCATTTT. This codes for CASSGVGSNQPQHF.

This clonotype was counted ten times or more. This sequence joins TRBV20-1 and TRBJ2-7; 7 bases fit TRBD2. V trimming: 1 base; J trimming: 3 bases; junction bases outside the gene matches: 6. Germline values: CDR1 DFQATT, CDR2 SNEGSKA (reference sequence). The CDR3 has 14 amino acids. The CDR3 sequence: CSARVSGLLYEQYF. The CDR3 bases are TGCAGTGCTAGAGTCTCGGGACTACTCTACGAGCAGTACTTC.

This clonotype has ten or more counts. The chain links TRBV7-9 to TRBJ2-5, with 9 bases that match TRBD1. Germline trimming cut 5 bases from V and 0 bases from J; bases unmatched to any gene: 1. Germline CDR1 and CDR2: SEHNR and FQNEAQ (reference sequence). CDR3 length equals 14 residues. The CDR3 reads CASSRTGDQETQYF. The CDR3 DNA is TGTGCCAGCAGCCGGACAGGGGACCAAGAGACCCAGTACTTC.

A word on this clonotype: A much larger clonotype is one base distant, so this may be a read error. V is TRBV5-4 and J is TRBJ2-7, with 12 bases lining up with TRBD2. The CDR3 has 16 residues. V gave up 6 bases and J gave up 3 bases; unmatched junction bases: 10. Germline CDR1 and CDR2: SGHNT and YYREEE (reference sequence). In nucleotides, the CDR3 is TGTGCCAGCAACCGGACTAGCGGGGCTCTCGTCTACGAGCAGTACTTC. Translated, it gives CASNRTSGALVYEQYF.

This clonotype was seen at least ten times. This sequence joins TRBV11-2 and TRBJ2-7, with D perhaps matching TRBD2 (5 bases). Germline assignment: CDR1 SGHAT and CDR2 FQNNGV. This CDR3 is built from 14 residues. V gave up 6 bases and J gave up 3 bases, with 15 bases separating them. CDR3 bases: TGTGCCAGCAGTGAGGGTACGGTCCGCTACGAGCAGTACTTC. It codes for CASSEGTVRYEQYF.

The J gene is TRBJ2-2, the V gene TRBV10-3; the match to TRBD1 covers 8 bases. Germline CDR1 is ENHRY and CDR2 is SYGVKD. This CDR3 comprises 15 residues. The J segment lost 2 bases and the V segment lost 4 bases, leaving 3 bases of the junction unmatched. The CDR3 sequence is CAISAGQGNTGELFF. As DNA, the CDR3 is TGTGCCATCAGTGCCGGACAGGGAAACACCGGGGAGCTGTTTTTT.